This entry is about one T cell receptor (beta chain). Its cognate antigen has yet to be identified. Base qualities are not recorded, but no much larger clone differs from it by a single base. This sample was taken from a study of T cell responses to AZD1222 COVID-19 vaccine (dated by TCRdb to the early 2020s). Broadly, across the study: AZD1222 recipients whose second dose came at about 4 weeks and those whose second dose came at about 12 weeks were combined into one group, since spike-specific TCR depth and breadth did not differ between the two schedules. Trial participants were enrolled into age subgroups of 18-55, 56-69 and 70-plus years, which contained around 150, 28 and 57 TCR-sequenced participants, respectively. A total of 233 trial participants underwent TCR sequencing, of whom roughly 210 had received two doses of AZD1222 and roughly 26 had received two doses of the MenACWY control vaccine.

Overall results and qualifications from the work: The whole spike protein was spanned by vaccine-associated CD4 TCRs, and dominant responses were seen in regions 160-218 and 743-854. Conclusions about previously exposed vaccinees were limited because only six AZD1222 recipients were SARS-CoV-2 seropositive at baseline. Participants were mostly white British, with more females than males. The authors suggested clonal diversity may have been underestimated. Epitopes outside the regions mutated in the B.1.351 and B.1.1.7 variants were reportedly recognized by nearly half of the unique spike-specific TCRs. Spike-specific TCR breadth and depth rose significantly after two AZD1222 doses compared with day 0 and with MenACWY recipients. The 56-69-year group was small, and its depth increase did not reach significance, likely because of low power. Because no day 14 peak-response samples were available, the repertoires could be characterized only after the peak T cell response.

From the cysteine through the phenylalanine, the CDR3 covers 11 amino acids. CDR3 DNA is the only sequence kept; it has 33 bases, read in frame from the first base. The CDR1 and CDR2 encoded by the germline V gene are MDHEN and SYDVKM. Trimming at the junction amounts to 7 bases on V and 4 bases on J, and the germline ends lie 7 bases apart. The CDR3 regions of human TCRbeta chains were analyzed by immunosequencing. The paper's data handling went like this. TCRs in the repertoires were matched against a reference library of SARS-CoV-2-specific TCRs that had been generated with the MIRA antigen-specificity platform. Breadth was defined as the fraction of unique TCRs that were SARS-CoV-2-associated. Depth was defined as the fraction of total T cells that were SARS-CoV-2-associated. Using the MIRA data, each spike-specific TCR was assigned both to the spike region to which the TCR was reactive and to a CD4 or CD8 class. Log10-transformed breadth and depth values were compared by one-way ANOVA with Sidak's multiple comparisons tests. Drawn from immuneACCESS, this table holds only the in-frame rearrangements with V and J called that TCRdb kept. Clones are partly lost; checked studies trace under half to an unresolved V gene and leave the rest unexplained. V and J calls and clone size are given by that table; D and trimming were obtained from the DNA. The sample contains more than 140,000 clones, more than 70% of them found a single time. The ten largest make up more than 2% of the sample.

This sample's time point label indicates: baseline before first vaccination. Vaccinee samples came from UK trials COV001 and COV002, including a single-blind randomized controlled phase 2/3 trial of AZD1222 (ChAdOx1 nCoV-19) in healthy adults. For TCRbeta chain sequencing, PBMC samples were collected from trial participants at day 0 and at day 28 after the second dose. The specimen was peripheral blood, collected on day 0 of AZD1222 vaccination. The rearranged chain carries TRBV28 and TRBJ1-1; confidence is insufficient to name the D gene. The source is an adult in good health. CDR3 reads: CASTGGTEAFF. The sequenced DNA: TGTGCCAGCACCGGAGGCACTGAAGCTTTCTTT.